A single sample gave rise to the 14 T cell receptor beta chains below, sequenced in a study of blood T cell repertoires in COVID-19 (dated by TCRdb to 2018 to 2021). The library was made by the immunoSEQ multiplex PCR assay. TCRdb limited this immuneACCESS table to in-frame rearrangements with V and J called. A share of clones is missing; checked studies link under half to unresolved V genes, and the rest is unexplained. The sample includes under 350,000 clones, with around 86% observed a single time. Clones ranked in the top ten supply about 1.2% of the sample. The specimen was peripheral blood. These receptors were obtained from a man in his 70s with acute or convalescent COVID-19.

The chain joins TRBV3-1 (or the pseudogene TRBV3-2) to TRBJ1-2, with a weak D call TRBD1 (5 bases). The CDR3 runs to 16 residues. V lost 3 bases, J lost 4 bases, and 18 bases lay in between. CDR1 and CDR2 from the germline V gene are LGHDT and YNNKEL (reference sequence). In DNA, the CDR3 is TGTGCCAGCAGCCAGGGTTGGGGCAGGGCTTCCTATGGCTACACCTTC. Protein sequence: CASSQGWGRASYGYTF.

This chain links TRBV4-2 with TRBJ1-6; 7 bases agree with TRBD1. The V and J ends lost 4 bases and 5 bases, in that order; junction bases with no gene match: 8. The CDR3 is made up of 16 amino acids. Germline lookup yields CDR1 LGHNA and CDR2 YNFKEQ. CDR3 DNA sequence: TGTGCCAGCAGCCGCCCCGCCGGACAGGATAATTCACCCCTCCACTTT. Protein: CASSRPAGQDNSPLHF.

The chain employs TRBV6-5 and TRBJ1-5; D gene uncertain. The germline CDR1 and CDR2 sequences are MNHEY and SVGAGI. The CDR3 spans 12 residues. The ends were cut back, 2 bases at V and 6 bases at J, with 5 bases in the middle. The CDR3 DNA is TGTGCCAGCAGTTACGAGGGTCAGCCCCAGCATTTT. This encodes CASSYEGQPQHF.

About this clone itself: Other DNA sequences in this specimen translate into the identical CDR3. The chain combines TRBV3-1 (or the pseudogene TRBV3-2) with TRBJ1-3; the D is unclear. The CDR3 has 14 residues. The V gene's germline CDR1 is LGHDT and CDR2 YNNKEL (reference sequence). The V and J ends lost 3 bases and 0 bases respectively, with 6 bases between them. The CDR3 sequence: CASSQMSSGNTIYF. CDR3 sequence (DNA): TGTGCCAGCAGCCAGATGAGCTCTGGAAACACCATATATTTT.

This clone has a single count. The chain is built from TRBV5-1 and TRBJ2-3; TRBD2 is a possible D gene (6 bases). Germline lookup yields CDR1 SGHRS and CDR2 YFSETQ. The CDR3 length is 14 residues. The germline V and J ends were trimmed by 6 bases and 0 bases, with 11 bases remaining between them. CDR3 nucleotide sequence: TGCGCCAGCACCTCGGGGGAGAGCACAGATACGCAGTATTTT. This sequence encodes CASTSGESTDTQYF.

V is TRBV3-1 (or the pseudogene TRBV3-2) and J is TRBJ2-1, with D tentatively TRBD1 (6 bases). The CDR3 sequence is 17 residues long. The V gene's germline CDR1 is LGHDT and CDR2 YNNKEL (reference sequence). Trimming pared 6 bases from V and 1 base from J, leaving 19 bases between. CDR3 bases: TGTGCCAGCAGGGCCGGGACATTCCTCAGTTCCTACAATGAGCAGTTCTTC. Its translation: CASRAGTFLSSYNEQFF.

The rearrangement uses TRBV18 and TRBJ1-1; 8 bases line up with TRBD1. With V trimmed by 5 bases and J by 5 bases, 10 bases remained unmatched. This CDR3 region has 15 residues. CDR1 and CDR2 (germline): KGHSH, LQKENI. CDR3 loop: CASSSLQGVETEAFF. CDR3 in DNA: TGTGCCAGCTCATCCCTACAGGGGGTCGAAACTGAAGCTTTCTTT.

V and J are TRBV5-1 and TRBJ2-3, with a tentative D call TRBD1 (5 bases). The germline V gene has CDR1 SGHRS and CDR2 YFSETQ. Trimming removed 4 bases at V and 0 bases at J, with 15 bases between. The CDR3 covers 16 residues. Here the CDR3 reads CASSLSTVTSTDTQYF. The CDR3 coding sequence is TGCGCCAGCAGCCTTTCGACAGTTACTAGCACAGATACGCAGTATTTT. The whole variable domain, filled in from reference TRBV5-1 and TRBJ2-3, reads KAGVTQTPRYLIKTRGQQVTLSCSPISGHRSVSWYQQTPGQGLQFLFEYFSETQRNKGNFPGRFSGRQFSNSRSEMNVSTLELGDSALYLCASSLSTVTSTDTQYFGPGTRLTVL.

The CDR3 nucleotides read TGTGCCAGCAGGCTAACAGGGCTCCCTGGAAACACCATATATTTT. It yields the protein CASRLTGLPGNTIYF. V is TRBV5-6 and J is TRBJ1-3; a possible D gene is TRBD1 (6 bases). The CDR3 extends over 15 amino acids. CDR1 is SGHDT and CDR2 is YYEEEE in the germline V gene. V was trimmed by 5 bases and J by 2 bases, leaving 14 bases between them.

This chain uses TRBV5-1 with TRBJ2-1; TRBD2 matches at 10 bases. CDR1 SGHRS and CDR2 YFSETQ come from the germline V gene. J lost 2 bases, V lost 1 base, and 6 bases had no gene match. The CDR3 is made up of 17 amino acids. The CDR3 DNA is TGCGCCAGCAGCTTGCTGACTAGCGGGCTAACCTACAATGAGCAGTTCTTC. It yields the protein CASSLLTSGLTYNEQFF.

The genes are TRBV10-3 and TRBJ1-1, with D tentatively TRBD1 (6 bases). The CDR3 is 13 residues long. CDR1 is ENHRY, CDR2 SYGVKD, per germline. The V end was cut by 6 bases, the J end by 4 bases, with 12 bases between. CDR3 sequence (DNA): TGTGCCATCAGCGGGGGGGCGAGCACTGAAGCTTTCTTT. This codes for CAISGGASTEAFF.

This chain uses TRBV30 with TRBJ2-1; D unclear. CDR1 is GTSNPN and CDR2 is SVGIG in the germline V gene (reference sequence). Trimming shortened V by 0 bases and J by 4 bases, and 7 bases separated the two germline ends. The CDR3 spans 13 residues. CDR3 in DNA: TGTGCCTGGAGTGTAGACACATACAATGAGCAGTTCTTC. This sequence encodes CAWSVDTYNEQFF.

The chain joins TRBV5-1 to TRBJ2-3; maybe TRBD2 (7 bases). The CDR3 loop spans 16 amino acids. The germline V gene encodes CDR1 SGHRS and CDR2 YFSETQ. Trimming cost V 7 bases and J 2 bases, with 20 bases left between them. The CDR3 DNA sequence: TGCGCCAGCGACTTGGACGTCGGGGGGCTCACAGATACGCAGTATTTT. Translation: CASDLDVGGLTDTQYF.

The chain is built from TRBV3-1 (or the pseudogene TRBV3-2) and TRBJ1-1; 8 bases fit TRBD1. The CDR3 extends over 14 amino acids. Germline loops: CDR1 LGHDT, CDR2 YNNKEL (reference sequence). The V and J ends lost 5 bases and 1 base, in that order; junction bases with no gene match: 3. For the CDR3, the DNA is TGTGCCAGCAGCAGGACAGGGACGAACACTGAAGCTTTCTTT. It yields the protein CASSRTGTNTEAFF.